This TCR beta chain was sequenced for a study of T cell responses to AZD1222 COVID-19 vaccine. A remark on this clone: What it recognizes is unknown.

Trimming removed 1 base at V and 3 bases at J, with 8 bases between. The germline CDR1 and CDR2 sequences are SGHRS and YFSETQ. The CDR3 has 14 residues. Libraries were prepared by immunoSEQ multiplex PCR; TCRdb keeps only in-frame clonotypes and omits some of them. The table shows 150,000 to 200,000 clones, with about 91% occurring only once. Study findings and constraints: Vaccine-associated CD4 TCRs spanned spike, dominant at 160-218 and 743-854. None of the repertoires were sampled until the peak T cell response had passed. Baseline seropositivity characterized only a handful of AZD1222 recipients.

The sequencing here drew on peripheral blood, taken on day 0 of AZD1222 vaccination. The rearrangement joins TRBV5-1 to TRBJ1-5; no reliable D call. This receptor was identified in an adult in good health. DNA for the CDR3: TGCGCCAGCAGCTTGTTGGGTAACAATCAGCCCCAGCATTTT. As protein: CASSLLGNNQPQHF.